This is a list of T cell receptor beta chains from one sample in a study of response to subunit inactivated influenza vaccine. A single record per CDR3 protein comes from TCRdb applying MiXCR to the RT-PCR reads. The sample holds under 800,000 distinct CDR3 sequences, approximately 15% seen once. The sequencing used PBMCs from blood, collected about 14 days before vaccination. Receptor source: a man aged 50 to 59 who received an inactivated influenza vaccine. Each CDR3 is given with its conserved first and last residue. D genes are given only for firm matches. Size is omitted from some rows. Given values are once, few, many or a class for expanded clones.

clone_size	v_call	j_call	d_call	cdr3_aa	cdr3_nt
NA	TRBV11-2	TRBJ2-2	TRBD1	CASSLWAEWGQANTGELFF	TGTGCCAGCAGCCTCTGGGCGGAATGGGGACAGGCGAACACCGGGGAGCTGTTTTTT
few	TRBV20-1	TRBJ2-5	TRBD1	CSANGQAGETQYF	TGCAGTGCGAACGGACAGGCCGGGGAGACCCAGTACTTC
NA	TRBV7-9	TRBJ2-1	NA	CASSFTGSGEQFF	TGTGCCAGCAGCTTTACGGGCAGCGGTGAGCAGTTCTTC
few	TRBV5-1	TRBJ1-4	NA	CASSSSGSNEKLFF	TGCGCCAGCAGCTCCTCCGGATCTAATGAAAAACTGTTTTTT
NA	TRBV6-2/TRBV6-3	TRBJ1-1	NA	CASSQRQATNTEAFF	TGTGCCAGCAGCCAACGACAGGCGACGAACACTGAAGCTTTCTTT
many	TRBV6-2/TRBV6-3	TRBJ2-2	NA	CASSYYFTGELFF	TGTGCCAGCAGTTACTATTTCACCGGGGAGCTGTTTTTT
few	TRBV27	TRBJ2-7	TRBD1	CASRKTGGSYEQYF	TGTGCCAGCAGAAAAACAGGGGGCTCCTACGAGCAGTACTTC
NA	TRBV6-1	TRBJ1-6	NA	CASRNRDTGNSPLHF	TGTGCCAGCAGAAACCGGGACACCGGTAATTCACCCCTCCACTTT
NA	TRBV18	TRBJ2-2	TRBD1	CASSPLDRGLTGELFF	TGTGCCAGCTCACCGTTGGACAGGGGGCTTACCGGGGAGCTGTTTTTT
NA	TRBV20-1	TRBJ2-7	NA	CSAGVSTDYEQYF	TGCAGTGCCGGCGTTTCGACAGACTACGAGCAGTACTTC
few	TRBV11-1	TRBJ2-2	TRBD2	CASSLSGQGGTGELFF	TGTGCCAGCAGCTTATCTGGCCAGGGAGGGACCGGGGAGCTGTTTTTT
few	TRBV3-1	TRBJ2-6	NA	CAASGASGANVLTF	TGTGCCGCCTCGGGGGCTTCTGGGGCCAACGTCCTGACTTTC
NA	TRBV18	TRBJ2-1	NA	CASSQGAGAAEQFF	TGTGCCAGCTCCCAGGGTGCGGGGGCCGCTGAGCAGTTCTTC
NA	TRBV10-3	TRBJ2-2	NA	CAIRVGSGGELFF	TGTGCCATCAGGGTAGGGAGTGGCGGGGAGCTGTTTTTT
NA	TRBV5-1	TRBJ2-3	TRBD2	CASSLAFGGRGTDTQYF	TGCGCCAGCAGCTTGGCTTTTGGCGGGAGGGGCACAGATACGCAGTATTTT
few	TRBV9	TRBJ2-3	TRBD2	CASSVAWTSSRTDTQYF	TGTGCCAGCAGCGTAGCTTGGACTAGCAGCCGCACAGATACGCAGTATTTT
NA	TRBV20-1	TRBJ2-5	NA	CSATNRRGQETQYF	TGCAGTGCAACTAACAGGAGAGGCCAAGAGACCCAGTACTTC
NA	TRBV5-1	TRBJ2-1	TRBD2	CASSKGTSGAYNEQFF	TGCGCCAGCAGCAAAGGGACTAGCGGCGCCTACAATGAGCAGTTCTTC